Listed below are T cell receptor beta chains from one sample, sequenced in a study of tumor-infiltrating lymphocytes in primary liver carcinoma. Via MiXCR, TCRdb re-called the multiplex PCR reads, giving one row per CDR3 protein. The repertoire holds 250,000 to 400,000 distinct CDR3 sequences, with 65% as singletons. Sequenced material: peripheral blood. The receptors were gathered from a man aged 35 to 55 with primary liver carcinoma and hepatitis B virus infection. Both conserved end residues are part of each CDR3. The D gene is left open where the match is weak. The size entry is marked missing in some rows and otherwise reads once, few, many or a size class.

size: .
D: .
J: TRBJ1-5
V: TRBV30
DNA: TGTGCCTGGAGTGTAACAGTCGACAATCAGCCCCAGCATTTT
CDR3: CAWSVTVDNQPQHF

size: .
D: .
J: TRBJ2-1
V: TRBV14
DNA: TGTGCCAGCAGCTACACGTCCTCGATTGACAGGAATGTGCAGTCCTTC
CDR3: CASSYTSSIDRNVQSF

size: once
D: .
J: TRBJ2-1
V: TRBV7-8
DNA: TGTGCCAGTACAGGAAAGCTCTCCTACAATGAGAAGTTCTTC
CDR3: CASTGKLSYNEKFF

size: .
D: .
J: TRBJ2-3
V: TRBV4-2
DNA: TGTGCCAGCAGCCAAGAAGCACACTGGAGCACAGATACGCAGTATTTT
CDR3: CASSQEAHWSTDTQYF

size: many
D: .
J: TRBJ2-1
V: TRBV6-1
DNA: TGTGCCAGCAGTGAGAACCGGGAGCAGTTCTTC
CDR3: CASSENREQFF

size: .
D: .
J: TRBJ2-1
V: TRBV9
DNA: TGTGCCAGCAGCGTAGAACAGGGTGACAATGAGCAGTTCTTC
CDR3: CASSVEQGDNEQFF

size: .
D: TRBD2
J: TRBJ2-2
V: TRBV29-1
DNA: TGCAGCGTTGTCACTGCGGGAGTGTACACCGGGGAGCTGTTTTTT
CDR3: CSVVTAGVYTGELFF

size: many
D: TRBD1
J: TRBJ2-1
V: TRBV6-5
DNA: TGTGCCAGCAGTTACTCGTTGCAGGGGGCTACGAATGAGCAGTTCTTC
CDR3: CASSYSLQGATNEQFF

size: .
D: .
J: TRBJ2-1
V: TRBV5-6
DNA: TGTGTCAGCAGCTCGCTTAGATCGTACAATGAGCAGTTCTTC
CDR3: CVSSSLRSYNEQFF

size: .
D: .
J: TRBJ1-2
V: TRBV7-9
DNA: TGTGCCAGCAACCCACAGACAGGAGCCTATGGCTACACCTTC
CDR3: CASNPQTGAYGYTF

size: once
D: .
J: TRBJ2-3
V: TRBV5-1
DNA: TGCGCCAGTAGCCTGAAAGGCCGTGCTAGCACAGATACGCAGTATTTT
CDR3: CASSLKGRASTDTQYF

size: few
D: TRBD2
J: TRBJ2-5
V: TRBV6-2/TRBV6-3
DNA: TGTGCCAGCAGCCCTACCCGTCGGACTAGTCGGAGAAGGGAGACCCAGTACTTC
CDR3: CASSPTRRTSRRRETQYF

size: .
D: .
J: TRBJ2-1
V: TRBV5-5
DNA: TGTGCCAGCAGCCGAAGCGGTCCTTCCTACAATAAGCAGTCCTTC
CDR3: CASSRSGPSYNKQSF

size: many
D: TRBD1
J: TRBJ1-6
V: TRBV12-3/TRBV12-4
DNA: TGTGCCAGCACTACAGGGGGGACACCCCTCCACTTT
CDR3: CASTTGGTPLHF

size: .
D: TRBD2
J: TRBJ2-3
V: TRBV23-1
DNA: TGCGCCAGCAGTCAAGCGCAACTAGCGGGAGCCCCCCGGGTGTCAGATACGCACTATTTT
CDR3: CASSQAQLAGAPRVSDTHYF

size: many
D: .
J: TRBJ1-4
V: TRBV6-6
DNA: TGTGCCAGCATGCTGGGGAAAGAAAAACTGTTTTTT
CDR3: CASMLGKEKLFF

size: many
D: .
J: TRBJ2-1
V: TRBV11-2
DNA: TGTGCCAGCAAGTCGTTGGGGGGCTCCTACAATGAGCAGTTCTTC
CDR3: CASKSLGGSYNEQFF

size: many
D: .
J: TRBJ1-5
V: TRBV4-2
DNA: TGTGCCAGCAGCCAAGATGCGGGGTACAATCAGCCCCAGCATTTT
CDR3: CASSQDAGYNQPQHF

size: .
D: .
J: TRBJ1-1
V: TRBV7-8
DNA: TGTGCCGGCAGCTTAGCGTTTAACATTAACACTGAAGCTTTCTTT
CDR3: CAGSLAFNINTEAFF

size: .
D: TRBD1
J: TRBJ2-3
V: TRBV5-1
DNA: TGCGCCAGCAGCTTGGGGACAGGACCCACAGATACGCTGTATTTT
CDR3: CASSLGTGPTDTLYF

size: .
D: .
J: TRBJ2-5
V: TRBV11-1
DNA: TGTGCCAGCAGCCTGGGACTGTCGAAGAGGGAGACCCAGTACTTC
CDR3: CASSLGLSKRETQYF

size: .
D: TRBD2
J: TRBJ2-5
V: TRBV11-2
DNA: TGTGCCAGCAGCTTACGGGAGGCAAGCCAAGAGACCCAGTACTTC
CDR3: CASSLREASQETQYF

size: .
D: .
J: TRBJ2-7
V: TRBV6-5
DNA: TGTGCCAGCAGTTACACCCTTGGGGGCAGGGCCCCCTACGAGCAGTACTTC
CDR3: CASSYTLGGRAPYEQYF

size: .
D: .
J: TRBJ1-1
V: TRBV5-1
DNA: TGCGCCAGCAGCCCAGGGACGGTGAACACTGAAGCTTTCTTT
CDR3: CASSPGTVNTEAFF

size: few
D: .
J: TRBJ2-6
V: TRBV5-8
DNA: TGTGCCAGCAGCCGTAGGGGGAGTCTGTCTGGGGCCAACGTTCTGACTTTC
CDR3: CASSRRGSLSGANVLTF

size: many
D: .
J: TRBJ2-1
V: TRBV10-3
DNA: TGTGCCTGCCAGAACGGAAACAATGAGCAGTTCTTC
CDR3: CACQNGNNEQFF

size: .
D: TRBD1
J: TRBJ2-7
V: TRBV28
DNA: TGTGCCAGCAGTTTCTTCCCGCTTTCGGGACAGACCTCCTACGAGCAGTACTTC
CDR3: CASSFFPLSGQTSYEQYF

size: few
D: .
J: TRBJ2-5
V: TRBV5-1
DNA: TGCGCCAGCAGCTTGGGAAATCAAGAGACCCAGTACTTC
CDR3: CASSLGNQETQYF

size: .
D: .
J: TRBJ2-5
V: TRBV11-2
DNA: TGTGCCAGCGGCTTACTCGGGGTTGGGAGAGAGACCCAGTACTTC
CDR3: CASGLLGVGRETQYF

size: .
D: TRBD1
J: TRBJ1-2
V: TRBV5-6
DNA: TGTGCCAGCAGCCTGGGACAGAGTCCTTTTCCCTATGGCTACACCTTC
CDR3: CASSLGQSPFPYGYTF

size: .
D: .
J: TRBJ2-7
V: TRBV13
DNA: TGTGCCAGCAGTTCTACAGCCTCCTACGAGCAGTACTTC
CDR3: CASSSTASYEQYF

size: .
D: .
J: TRBJ2-1
V: TRBV5-6
DNA: TGTGCAAGCAGCCAATCCGGGACTGATTGGTATGAGCAGTTCTTC
CDR3: CASSQSGTDWYEQFF

size: .
D: TRBD1
J: TRBJ1-2
V: TRBV29-1
DNA: TGCAGCGTTGATGTAGGGGGCTCCATGGGCTACTCCTTC
CDR3: CSVDVGGSMGYSF

size: .
D: TRBD1
J: TRBJ2-1
V: TRBV11-1
DNA: TGTGCCAGTACCTCCAGGACAGGTTACAATGAGCAGTTCTTC
CDR3: CASTSRTGYNEQFF

size: .
D: .
J: TRBJ2-2
V: TRBV7-9
DNA: TGTGCCAGCAGTTTGAACACCGGGGAGCTGCTTTTT
CDR3: CASSLNTGELLF

size: few
D: .
J: TRBJ2-2
V: TRBV28
DNA: TGTGCCACGTCCAGGGCCTCGAACACCGGGGAGCTGTTTTTT
CDR3: CATSRASNTGELFF

size: .
D: .
J: TRBJ1-3
V: TRBV7-9
DNA: TGTGCCAGCAGCTTTCAAAGCTCTGGAAACACCATATATTTT
CDR3: CASSFQSSGNTIYF

size: many
D: TRBD1
J: TRBJ2-5
V: TRBV10-3
DNA: TGTGCCACCGGGACAGAAAAAGAGACCCAGTACTTC
CDR3: CATGTEKETQYF

size: .
D: TRBD2
J: TRBJ2-1
V: TRBV6-6
DNA: TGTGCCAGCAGTTTCCTCCAGGCGGGAGTAATATATGAGCAGTTCTTC
CDR3: CASSFLQAGVIYEQFF

size: .
D: .
J: TRBJ1-2
V: TRBV11-2
DNA: TGTGCCAGCAACTTAAAGGGGAACTATGGCTACACCTTC
CDR3: CASNLKGNYGYTF

size: .
D: .
J: TRBJ2-3
V: TRBV10-3
DNA: TGTGCCATCAGCGATCCCGGAGCGGCGACCACAGATACGCAGTATTTT
CDR3: CAISDPGAATTDTQYF

size: .
D: .
J: TRBJ2-6
V: TRBV7-9
DNA: TGTGCCAGCAGCTTCTACAGGACTGGGGTCAACGTCCCGACTTTC
CDR3: CASSFYRTGVNVPTF

size: .
D: .
J: TRBJ1-2
V: TRBV14
DNA: TGTGCCAGCAGCCAAGCAACGGTAGACTATGGCTACACCTTC
CDR3: CASSQATVDYGYTF

size: .
D: .
J: TRBJ2-3
V: TRBV4-1
DNA: TGCGCCAGCAGCCAAGACCGGGGACATTTTAGCACAGATACGCAGTATTTT
CDR3: CASSQDRGHFSTDTQYF

size: .
D: TRBD2
J: TRBJ2-5
V: TRBV28
DNA: TGTGCCAGCAGCTTAGCGGGAGGGACTAAAGAGACCCAGTACTTC
CDR3: CASSLAGGTKETQYF

size: .
D: .
J: TRBJ2-5
V: TRBV11-2
DNA: TGTGCCTGCGGCTCAATACAGGCCGAGACCCAGTACTTC
CDR3: CACGSIQAETQYF

size: many
D: TRBD1
J: TRBJ2-1
V: TRBV6-1
DNA: TGTGCCAGCAGTAAGAAAGGGACAGGGGGCTTCCACAATGAGCAGTTCTTC
CDR3: CASSKKGTGGFHNEQFF

size: .
D: TRBD1
J: TRBJ2-5
V: TRBV20-1
DNA: TGCAGTGCTACTAGGACAGGGCGCGTCGGAGAGACCCAGTACTTC
CDR3: CSATRTGRVGETQYF